Below are 22 T cell receptor beta chains sequenced from a single sample in a study of post-analysis software for immune sequencing data. Study-wide results and limits: There were five TRBV segments more frequent in patients than controls, and TRBV5-6, TRBV5-1 and TRBV20-1 were among them.

Unique molecular identifiers had been added to the TCR beta cDNA libraries. TCRdb re-analysed the PCR reads in MiXCR, keeping a single row per CDR3 protein. The sample yields roughly 580,000 distinct CDR3 sequences, roughly two fifths seen once. No antigens are known for them. The sample comprised blood. These receptors were obtained from a girl aged 5-17 years with multiple sclerosis.

The table lists this clonotype with a few counts. The J gene is TRBJ1-2, the V gene TRBV20-1; unclear D gene. Trimming left V 6 bases short and J 8 bases short, with 25 bases between. This CDR3 has 15 residues. Germline V CDR1 and CDR2: DFQATT, SNEGSKA (reference sequence). As DNA, the CDR3 is TGCAGTGCACCACCTAGAGGAGGAATGGGATCGGGCTACACCTTC. Its protein product is CSAPPRGGMGSGYTF.

This clonotype turned up a few times. The rearrangement uses TRBV7-2 and TRBJ1-4; D remains unclear. CDR3 length: 15 residues. Germline V gene sequence: CDR1 SGHTA, CDR2 FQGNSA. Trimming took off 5 bases at V and 8 bases at J, with 18 bases between the two ends. This CDR3 reads CASSPSIAGGEKLFF. CDR3 DNA: TGTGCCAGCAGCCCATCTATTGCCGGAGGAGAAAAACTGTTTTTT. Full variable domain (remainder filled in from reference TRBV7-2 and TRBJ1-4): GAGVSQSPSNKVTEKGKDVELRCDPISGHTALYWYRQSLGQGLEFLIYFQGNSAPDKSGLPSDRFSAERTGGSVSTLTIQRTQQEDSAVYLCASSPSIAGGEKLFFGSGTQLSVL.

This sequence joins TRBV7-2 and TRBJ2-1, with D possibly TRBD1 on 6 matching bases. Germline-derived CDR1 and CDR2 are SGHTA and FQGNSA. Trimming left V 4 bases short and J 7 bases short, with 14 bases between. CDR3 length: 14 residues. CDR3 sequence (DNA): TGTGCCAGCAGCTCGGATAATAGGGGGAATGAGCAGTTCTTC. Its translation: CASSSDNRGNEQFF.

This clonotype showed up just a few times. CDR3 bases: TGCAGCGTCCAGAGCGCCGGACTAGCGGGAGTTCTGGGAGATACGCAGTATTTT. It yields the protein CSVQSAGLAGVLGDTQYF. This sequence joins TRBV29-1 and TRBJ2-3; 13 bases are shared with TRBD2. Germline CDR1 SQVTM, CDR2 ANQGSEA. CDR3 length: 18 amino acids. The trim removed 6 bases at V and 5 bases at J, leaving 17 bases unmatched.

The chain carries TRBV20-1 and TRBJ1-1, with D possibly matching TRBD1 (6 bases). CDR3 size: 12 residues. Per the germline V gene, CDR1 is DFQATT and CDR2 is SNEGSKA (reference sequence). Trimming stripped 3 bases from V and 5 bases from J, with 10 bases between. The CDR3, as DNA: TGCAGTGCTAGTAAGACAGGAACTGAAGCTTTCTTT. Amino acids: CSASKTGTEAFF.

V is TRBV2 and J is TRBJ2-7, with 11 bases lining up with TRBD2. Germline trimming cut 6 bases from V and 3 bases from J; bases unmatched to any gene: 7. Germline V gives CDR1 SNHLY, CDR2 FYNNEI. This CDR3 spans 15 amino acids. Written as DNA, the CDR3 is TGTGCCAGCAGGGCTACTAGCGGGGGATTCTACGAGCAGTACTTC. Protein product: CASRATSGGFYEQYF.

The J gene is TRBJ1-5, the V gene TRBV12-3 or TRBV12-4, with 7 bases identical to TRBD1. Trimming cost V 3 bases and J 4 bases; bases outside gene matches: 6. CDR3 length equals 15 residues. In nucleotides, the CDR3 is TGTGCCAGCAGTTTGGGACAGAGGATTAATCAGCCCCAGCATTTT. Its translation is CASSLGQRINQPQHF.

CDR3 coding DNA: TGCAGCGTTGAGGACGGGGTGGGTCAGCCCCAGCATTTT. Translating it yields CSVEDGVGQPQHF. The chain combines TRBV29-1 with TRBJ1-5; D unclear. The CDR3 covers 13 residues. Per germline, CDR1 SQVTM and CDR2 ANQGSEA. The V gene lost 3 bases and the J gene lost 6 bases, with 12 bases spanning the gap. Looking up the rest from reference TRBV29-1 and TRBJ1-5 gives the full variable domain: SAVISQKPSRDICQRGTSLTIQCQVDSQVTMMFWYRQQPGQSLTLIATANQGSEATYESGFVIDKFPISRPNLTFSTLTVSNMSPEDSSIYLCSVEDGVGQPQHFGDGTRLSIL.

In nucleotides, the CDR3 is TGTGCCAGCAGCTTAAAGGATCGCTACAATGAGCAGTTCTTC. It specifies CASSLKDRYNEQFF. This chain joins TRBV7-9 and TRBJ2-1; no clear D gene. The CDR3 is made up of 14 amino acids. Trimming stripped 2 bases from V and 3 bases from J, with 8 bases between. Germline CDR1 and CDR2: SEHNR and FQNEAQ (reference sequence).

This chain links TRBV11-2 with TRBJ2-5, with 9 bases lining up with TRBD1. The germline CDR1 and CDR2 sequences are SGHAT and FQNNGV. J was trimmed by 4 bases and V by 3 bases; bases with no gene match: 6. The CDR3 spans 15 residues. CDR3 amino acids: CASSFGTGSRETQYF. The CDR3 coding sequence is TGTGCCAGCAGCTTCGGGACAGGGAGCAGAGAGACCCAGTACTTC.

The gene calls are TRBV6-6 and TRBJ2-7; D is uncertain. CDR1 and CDR2 (germline): MNHNY, SVGAGI (reference sequence). This CDR3 is built from 13 residues. Between the trimmed V and J ends, which lost 5 bases and 4 bases, there was a span of 12 bases. CDR3 region: CASSAGLWYEQYF. CDR3 sequence (DNA): TGTGCCAGCAGTGCCGGGCTATGGTACGAGCAGTACTTC.

The chain carries TRBV18 and TRBJ1-1, with D possibly matching TRBD1 (5 bases). The CDR3 is 14 amino acids. Trimming left V 8 bases short and J 0 bases short, with 13 bases between. Germline V gene sequence: CDR1 KGHSH, CDR2 LQKENI. CDR3 DNA: TGTGCCAGCACCAGGGAGGGAATGAACACTGAAGCTTTCTTT. This sequence encodes CASTREGMNTEAFF.

Regarding this clonotype: In this CDR3 the conserved last residue, phenylalanine or tryptophan, is missing, so a read error is likely. The genes are TRBV12-3 or TRBV12-4 and TRBJ2-3; D is perhaps TRBD1 (5 bases). There are 15 residues in the CDR3. V was pared by 3 bases and J by 3 bases, with 13 bases between. The CDR3 is CASSLGQAETDTQYS. As DNA, the CDR3 is TGTGCCAGCAGTTTGGGGCAGGCGGAGACAGATACGCAGTATTCT.

The chain joins TRBV6-2 or TRBV6-3 to TRBJ2-7, with D perhaps TRBD1 or TRBD2 (5 bases each). The germline V gene has CDR1 MNHEY and CDR2 SVGEGT. The CDR3 consists of 14 residues. V was trimmed by 3 bases and J by 2 bases, leaving 11 bases between them. CDR3 amino acids: CASSYEADTYEQYF. For the CDR3, the DNA is TGTGCCAGCAGTTATGAAGCGGACACCTACGAGCAGTACTTC.

This clonotype was counted ten times or more. The gene calls are TRBV7-2 and TRBJ1-1; TRBD1 is a possible D gene (5 bases). Trimming pared 6 bases from V and 4 bases from J, leaving 9 bases between. Germline CDR1 and CDR2: SGHTA and FQGNSA. This CDR3 is built from 12 residues. CDR3 coding DNA: TGTGCCAGCAGTCGGGGGAGCACTGAAGCTTTCTTT. Its translation: CASSRGSTEAFF. Full variable domain (outside the CDR3, taken from reference TRBV7-2 and TRBJ1-1): GAGVSQSPSNKVTEKGKDVELRCDPISGHTALYWYRQSLGQGLEFLIYFQGNSAPDKSGLPSDRFSAERTGGSVSTLTIQRTQQEDSAVYLCASSRGSTEAFFGQGTRLTVV.

This clonotype turned up a few times. The V and J genes are TRBV4-1 and TRBJ1-4; TRBD1 agrees at 7 bases. Germline CDR1 and CDR2: MGHRA and YSYEKL. V gave up 5 bases and J gave up 4 bases; unmatched junction bases: 7. This CDR3 is 15 amino acids long. CDR3 DNA: TGCGCCAGCAGCGATCCGGGACAGTTTAATGAAAAACTGTTTTTT. Translated, it gives CASSDPGQFNEKLFF.

The rearrangement joins TRBV6-1 to TRBJ2-3, with no clear D. V lost 1 base and J 6 bases, leaving 2 bases between the germline ends. Germline V lookup: CDR1 MNHNS, CDR2 SASEGT. The CDR3 runs 11 residues. CDR3 loop: CASSEVDTQYF. In DNA, the CDR3 is TGTGCCAGCAGTGAAGTGGATACGCAGTATTTT.

This clonotype was counted between two and nine times. The V call is TRBV29-1, the J call TRBJ2-3; 8 bases match TRBD2. Germline V gives CDR1 SQVTM, CDR2 ANQGSEA. J gave up 2 bases and V 8 bases, and 6 bases lay outside the gene matches. There are 13 residues in the CDR3. CDR3 protein: CSTRGGTTDTQYF. For the CDR3, the DNA is TGCAGCACCCGGGGGGGAACCACAGATACGCAGTATTTT.

This clonotype was seen a few times. The V gene is TRBV5-1, the J gene TRBJ1-2; D is ambiguous. Germline V gene sequence: CDR1 SGHRS, CDR2 YFSETQ. V was clipped by 4 bases and J by 1 base, with 11 bases between them. The CDR3 contains 14 residues. The CDR3, as DNA: TGCGCCAGCAGCCCCATAAGTAGTAACTATGGCTACACCTTC. This encodes CASSPISSNYGYTF.

The chain couples TRBV7-2 to TRBJ2-7, with a tentative D call TRBD2 (6 bases). The CDR3 has 15 residues. Trimming removed 3 bases at V and 1 base at J, with 13 bases between. The V gene's germline CDR1 is SGHTA and CDR2 FQGNSA. In DNA form, the CDR3 reads TGTGCCAGCAGCTTCGGGGGAGCATGGTCCTACGAGCAGTACTTC. Translating it yields CASSFGGAWSYEQYF.

Turning to this clonotype: Germline and junction disagree at one end, which may indicate a read error. V is TRBV28 and J is TRBJ2-3; D is unclear. Germline CDR1 reads MDHEN; CDR2 reads SYDVKM. The CDR3 extends over 14 amino acids. CDR3 loop: CASSLPARVPTQYF. As DNA, the CDR3 is TGCGCCAGCAGTTTACCGGCAAGGGTCCCAACGCAGTATTTT.

This clonotype was seen more than once but under ten times. V gene TRBV14 combines with J gene TRBJ2-3, with 10 bases aligning to TRBD1. The junction had 4 bases not matched to a gene; V was cut back by 3 bases and J by 4 bases. Germline CDR1 and CDR2: SGHDN and FVKESK. CDR3 size: 15 residues. Here the CDR3 reads CASSQRGQGSDTQYF. CDR3 nucleotides: TGTGCCAGCAGCCAGAGGGGACAGGGGTCAGATACGCAGTATTTT.